This T cell receptor beta chain stems from a study of cytomegalovirus exposure and HLA in healthy donors. Study-wide points: Later on, an analysis showed TCR association rates differing by HLA locus, with DRB1 the most and HLA-C the fewest. Per a prior analysis, the majority of TCR beta V segments were productive roughly 87% or roughly 30% of the time. Most likely, a cluster of highly shared sequence variants arose as a sequencing artifact. The dataset shows that most TCR sequences were rare, while some public TCRs occurred in many donors.

The CDR3 covers 16 residues. The germline gives CDR1 MNHNY, CDR2 SVGAGI (reference sequence). The V and J ends lost 0 bases and 5 bases respectively, with 14 bases between them. The PCR employed 60 Vbeta primers together with 13 Jbeta primers. The assay was immunoSEQ multiplex PCR, and TCRdb's table has in-frame clones only and misses some. Here the sample spans around 150,000 clones, 80% being singletons. This clone was seen just once. As yet, its antigen is unknown. This TCR derives from a man aged 25-45 years in good health and CMV-seronegative. Sequencing was done on a sample of PBMCs. V is TRBV6-6 and J is TRBJ1-5; D is possibly TRBD1 (6 bases). CDR3 in DNA: TGTGCCAGCAGTTACTCTGGGGGCCTGGGGGATCAGCCCCAGCATTTT. It specifies CASSYSGGLGDQPQHF.